The 24 T cell receptor beta chains below come from one sample, sequenced in a study of shared T cell receptors in the human thymus. The protocol was immunoSEQ multiplex PCR, while the TCRdb copy is restricted to in-frame clones and leaves out a portion. The sample carries some 700,000 clones, 75% to 90% recorded once. The same data also contributed to another study, on human thymus T cells.

Sequencing input: thymocytes. These receptors were collected from a girl under two years old with a congenital heart defect.

V usage is TRBV7-2 and J usage is TRBJ1-5, with D maybe TRBD1 (6 bases). V was trimmed by 11 bases and J by 1 base, leaving 6 bases between them. Germline loops: CDR1 SGHTA, CDR2 FQGNSA. The CDR3 runs to 11 residues. This CDR3 is CAGGSNQPQHF. The CDR3 DNA sequence: TGTGCCGGGGGCAGCAATCAGCCCCAGCATTTT.

The J gene is TRBJ1-4, the V gene TRBV28; 9 bases match TRBD1. V gave up 5 bases and J gave up 8 bases; unmatched junction bases: 9. CDR1 is MDHEN, CDR2 SYDVKM, per germline. The CDR3 sequence is 15 residues long. The CDR3 spells CASSRTGTGCEKLFF. For the CDR3, the DNA is TGTGCCAGCAGTAGAACCGGGACAGGGTGCGAAAAACTGTTTTTT.

The V and J genes are TRBV5-1 and TRBJ2-7; 9 bases align to TRBD1. The germline V gene has CDR1 SGHRS and CDR2 YFSETQ. J lost 4 bases, V lost 7 bases, and 9 bases had no gene match. The CDR3 covers 14 residues. CDR3 sequence reads: CASGPTGTGYEQYF. The CDR3 DNA reads as TGCGCCAGCGGACCCACTGGGACAGGGTACGAGCAGTACTTC.

The chain uses TRBV5-5 and TRBJ2-3; the D gene is possibly TRBD2 (5 bases). The CDR3 is 13 amino acids. Trimming pared 4 bases from V and 6 bases from J, leaving 12 bases between. Germline assignment: CDR1 SGHKS and CDR2 YYEKEE (reference sequence). The CDR3 region is CASSPDYYDTQYF. In nucleotides, the CDR3 is TGTGCCAGCAGCCCTGACTACTATGATACGCAGTATTTT.

As regards this clone: The sample contains more than one DNA sequence encoding this CDR3. This chain connects TRBV5-5 to TRBJ1-6, with D hard to call. This CDR3 has 15 residues. Trimming cost V 0 bases and J 4 bases, with 8 bases left between them. The germline V gene encodes CDR1 SGHKS and CDR2 YYEKEE (reference sequence). The CDR3 loop is CASSLVPGYNSPLHF. The CDR3 DNA is TGTGCCAGCAGCTTGGTCCCAGGATATAATTCACCCCTCCACTTT.

This rearrangement joins TRBV7-2 to TRBJ2-7, with D possibly TRBD1 on 5 matching bases. The length of the CDR3 is 14 residues. Trimming pared 5 bases from V and 7 bases from J, leaving 18 bases between. Germline V gives CDR1 SGHTA, CDR2 FQGNSA. This CDR3 is CASSRTQGRREQYF. The CDR3 DNA sequence: TGTGCCAGCAGCCGTACGCAGGGCCGGAGAGAGCAGTACTTC. Full variable domain (remainder filled in from reference TRBV7-2 and TRBJ2-7): GAGVSQSPSNKVTEKGKDVELRCDPISGHTALYWYRQSLGQGLEFLIYFQGNSAPDKSGLPSDRFSAERTGGSVSTLTIQRTQQEDSAVYLCASSRTQGRREQYFGPGTRLTVT.

The CDR3 here is CASSEAIGVPSYEQYF. The CDR3 DNA reads as TGTGCCAGCAGTGAAGCTATAGGAGTACCCTCCTACGAGCAGTACTTC. The chain links TRBV6-1 to TRBJ2-7, with D hard to call. Trimming took off 0 bases at V and 0 bases at J, with 12 bases between the two ends. The CDR3 has 16 residues. Per the germline V gene, CDR1 is MNHNS and CDR2 is SASEGT.

The chain carries TRBV7-4 and TRBJ1-1, with 7 bases aligning to TRBD1. This CDR3 region has 17 residues. V shed 5 bases, J shed 1 base, and the junction held 13 bases outside the gene matches. Germline V CDR1 and CDR2: SGHVT, SQSDAQ. The CDR3 reads CASSPGGLTGPNTEAFF. CDR3 sequence (DNA): TGTGCCAGCAGCCCAGGGGGGTTGACAGGGCCGAACACTGAAGCTTTCTTT.

V and J are TRBV10-3 and TRBJ2-5; possible D gene TRBD1, 6 bases. V was pared by 8 bases and J by 2 bases, with 12 bases between. This CDR3 comprises 13 residues. Germline V gene data show CDR1 as ENHRY and CDR2 as SYGVKD. CDR3 residues: CAIGQQGQETQYF. The CDR3 DNA reads as TGTGCCATCGGCCAACAGGGTCAAGAGACCCAGTACTTC.

CDR3: CAGRDRGSTEAFF. The CDR3 DNA sequence: TGTGCCGGGCGAGACAGGGGGAGCACTGAAGCTTTCTTT. The chain combines TRBV28 with TRBJ1-1; TRBD1 matches 9 bases. The CDR3 contains 13 residues. V gave up 11 bases and J gave up 4 bases; unmatched junction bases: 8. Germline V lookup: CDR1 MDHEN, CDR2 SYDVKM.

This chain connects TRBV5-6 to TRBJ1-2; the match to TRBD1 covers 10 bases. Germline V gives CDR1 SGHDT, CDR2 YYEEEE. Trimming took 1 base from V and 0 from J; bases not matched to a gene: 12. The CDR3 spans 19 residues. The CDR3 bases are TGTGCCAGCAGCTTGTGGTTATATTGGGACAGGGGCTCTAACTATGGCTACACCTTC. The encoded protein is CASSLWLYWDRGSNYGYTF.

The rearrangement joins TRBV27 to TRBJ1-6, with D unclear. The CDR3 length is 14 residues. The germline V gene encodes CDR1 MNHEY and CDR2 SMNVEV (reference sequence). Between the trimmed V and J ends, which lost 3 bases and 10 bases, there was a span of 13 bases. CDR3 coding DNA: TGTGCCAGCAGTTTGGGCAGGCCGGGATCACCCCTCCACTTT. Its protein product is CASSLGRPGSPLHF.

Turning to this clone: At one end, the junction sequence differs from germline, possibly due to a read error. The chain is built from TRBV29-1 and TRBJ2-1; D unresolved. Germline values: CDR1 SQVTM, CDR2 ANQGSEA. CDR3 length: 9 residues. The CDR3 is CSVEDPVVF. CDR3 bases: TGCAGCGTTGAAGATCCGGTGGTCTTC.

The V call is TRBV18, the J call TRBJ1-5, with 9 bases identical to TRBD1. The germline V gene encodes CDR1 KGHSH and CDR2 LQKENI. J lost 4 bases, V lost 4 bases, and 5 bases had no gene match. The CDR3 loop spans 15 amino acids. The CDR3 loop reads CASSRQGDGNQPQHF. DNA for the CDR3: TGTGCCAGCTCACGACAGGGGGATGGGAATCAGCCCCAGCATTTT.

DNA for the CDR3: TGTGCCAGCAGTGGAGGAAAGGGGGCGTCTGGCTACACCTTC. Encoded protein: CASSGGKGASGYTF. The V call is TRBV19, the J call TRBJ1-2, with 7 positions matching TRBD1. CDR3 length: 14 residues. The V gene end was trimmed by 9 bases and the J gene end by 7 bases; junction bases not matched to a gene: 14. Germline V gene lookup returns CDR1 LNHDA and CDR2 SQIVND (reference sequence).

The chain joins TRBV11-3 to TRBJ2-1; 14 nucleotides agree with TRBD2. The trim removed 4 bases at V and 9 bases at J, leaving 11 bases unmatched. The CDR3 covers 17 residues. Germline CDR1 reads SGHNT; CDR2 reads YENEEA. In DNA, the CDR3 is TGTGCCAGCAGCTCTGAAGCCGGGACTAGCGGGGGTGGTGAGCAGTTCTTC. Its protein is CASSSEAGTSGGGEQFF.

The chain has TRBV6-5 and TRBJ2-7; D is possibly TRBD1 (6 bases). V lost 4 bases and J lost 0, with 10 bases in between. The germline V gene has CDR1 MNHEY and CDR2 SVGAGI. The CDR3 totals 14 residues. In nucleotides, the CDR3 is TGTGCCAGCAGTTCAGGGGAAGACTCCTACGAGCAGTACTTC. As protein: CASSSGEDSYEQYF.

The V gene is TRBV28, the J gene TRBJ1-6; 9 bases fit TRBD1. There are 14 residues in the CDR3. Per the germline V gene, CDR1 is MDHEN and CDR2 is SYDVKM. The J segment lost 7 bases and the V segment lost 6 bases, leaving 4 bases of the junction unmatched. CDR3 in DNA: TGTGCCAGCAGCCCGACAGGGGGGAATTCACCCCTCCACTTT. Encoded protein: CASSPTGGNSPLHF.

This rearrangement joins TRBV14 to TRBJ1-2; D uncertain. With 0 bases removed from V and 8 bases from J, the gap between germline ends came to 13 bases. Germline V CDR1 and CDR2: SGHDN, FVKESK. The CDR3 is made up of 14 amino acids. The CDR3: CASSQDFKFEGYTF. The CDR3 coding sequence is TGTGCCAGCAGCCAAGATTTTAAATTCGAGGGCTACACCTTC.

This CDR3 is CASSTQTGGSTDTQYF. CDR3 sequence (DNA): TGTGCCAGCAGCACTCAGACGGGGGGTAGCACAGATACGCAGTATTTT. J is TRBJ2-3 and V is TRBV7-3; TRBD2 matches 7 bases. The CDR3 totals 16 residues. Germline loops: CDR1 SGHTA, CDR2 FQGTGA. V trimming: 5 bases; J trimming: 0 bases; junction bases outside the gene matches: 8.

This clone appeared once. This chain joins TRBV4-1 and TRBJ1-5; no firm D call. The CDR3 runs 16 residues. Deletions cut 5 bases from V and 3 bases from J, with 17 bases between. Germline values: CDR1 MGHRA, CDR2 YSYEKL. The CDR3 sequence is CASSTVVIRSNQPQHF. The DNA of the CDR3 is TGCGCCAGCAGCACGGTTGTCATCCGTTCCAATCAGCCCCAGCATTTT.

This clone was detected a few times. The chain is built from TRBV18 and TRBJ1-3; weak D call: TRBD1 (6 bases). The CDR3 loop spans 17 amino acids. V was trimmed by 6 bases and J by 2 bases, leaving 20 bases between them. The V gene's germline CDR1 is KGHSH and CDR2 LQKENI. CDR3 sequence (DNA): TGTGCCAGCTCTTTGGTTCCCAGGACAGAAGCTGGAAACACCATATATTTT. Its protein is CASSLVPRTEAGNTIYF.

Comment on this clone: This same CDR3 is encoded by further DNA sequences in the sample. The J gene is TRBJ1-6, the V gene TRBV10-3; D may be TRBD1 (6 bases). The CDR3 has 16 residues. V dropped 6 bases and J dropped 0 bases, with 12 bases sitting between them. The germline V gene encodes CDR1 ENHRY and CDR2 SYGVKD. This CDR3 reads CAIRSGVSSYNSPLHF. The CDR3 DNA reads as TGTGCCATCAGGTCAGGGGTTAGCTCCTATAATTCACCCCTCCACTTT.

This clone occurred once. The chain has TRBV27 and TRBJ2-1; D gene ambiguous. The V gene lost 3 bases and the J gene lost 9 bases, with 12 bases spanning the gap. This CDR3 is 13 amino acids long. CDR1 is MNHEY and CDR2 is SMNVEV in the germline V gene (reference sequence). Written as DNA, the CDR3 is TGTGCCAGCAGTTTCGAAGAGCGTGCTGAGCAGTTCTTC. Its protein is CASSFEERAEQFF.